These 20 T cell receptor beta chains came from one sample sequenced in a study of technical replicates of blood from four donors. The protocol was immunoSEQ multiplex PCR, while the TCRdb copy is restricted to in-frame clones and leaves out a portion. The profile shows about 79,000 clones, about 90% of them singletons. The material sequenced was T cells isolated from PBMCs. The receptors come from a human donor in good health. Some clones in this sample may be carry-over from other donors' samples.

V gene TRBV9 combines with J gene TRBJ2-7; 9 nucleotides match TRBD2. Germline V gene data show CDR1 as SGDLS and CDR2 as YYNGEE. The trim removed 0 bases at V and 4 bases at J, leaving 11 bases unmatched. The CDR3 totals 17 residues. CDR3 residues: CASSVGRSASGMYEQYF. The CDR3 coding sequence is TGTGCCAGCAGCGTAGGACGTTCGGCTAGCGGGATGTACGAGCAGTACTTC.

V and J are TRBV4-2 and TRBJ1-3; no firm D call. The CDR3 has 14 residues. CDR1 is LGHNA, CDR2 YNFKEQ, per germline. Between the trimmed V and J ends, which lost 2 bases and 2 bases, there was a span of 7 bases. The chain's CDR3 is CASSQSGTGNTIYF. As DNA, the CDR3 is TGTGCCAGCAGCCAATCCGGTACTGGAAACACCATATATTTT.

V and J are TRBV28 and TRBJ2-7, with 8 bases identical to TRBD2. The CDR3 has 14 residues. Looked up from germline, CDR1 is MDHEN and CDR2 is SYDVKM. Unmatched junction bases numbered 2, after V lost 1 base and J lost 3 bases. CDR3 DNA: TGTGCCAGCAGTTTATCACGGGAGGGCTACGAGCAGTACTTC. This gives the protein CASSLSREGYEQYF.

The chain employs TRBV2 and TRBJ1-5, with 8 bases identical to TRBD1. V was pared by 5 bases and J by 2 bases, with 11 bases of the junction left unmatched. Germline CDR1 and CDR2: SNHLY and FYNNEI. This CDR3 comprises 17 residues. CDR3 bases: TGTGCCAGCAGTACCAAAATGACAGGGGCAGGCAATCAGCCCCAGCATTTT. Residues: CASSTKMTGAGNQPQHF.

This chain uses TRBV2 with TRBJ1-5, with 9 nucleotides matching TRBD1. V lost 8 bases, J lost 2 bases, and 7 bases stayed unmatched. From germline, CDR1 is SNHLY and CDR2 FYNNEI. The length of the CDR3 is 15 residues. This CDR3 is CASEEDRGGNQPQHF. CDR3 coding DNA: TGTGCCAGCGAGGAGGACAGGGGAGGCAATCAGCCCCAGCATTTT.

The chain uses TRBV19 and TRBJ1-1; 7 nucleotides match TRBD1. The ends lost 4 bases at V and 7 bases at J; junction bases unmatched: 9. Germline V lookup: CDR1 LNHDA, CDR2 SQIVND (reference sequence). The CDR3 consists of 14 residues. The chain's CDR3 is CASSKQDRLVEAFF. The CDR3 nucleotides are TGTGCCAGTAGTAAACAGGACAGGTTGGTTGAAGCTTTCTTT.

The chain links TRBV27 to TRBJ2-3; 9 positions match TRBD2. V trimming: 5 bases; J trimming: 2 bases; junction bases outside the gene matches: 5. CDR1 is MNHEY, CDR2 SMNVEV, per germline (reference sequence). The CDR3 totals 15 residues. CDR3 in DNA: TGTGCCAGCAGTAGACTAGCGGAAATCACAGATACGCAGTATTTT. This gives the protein CASSRLAEITDTQYF.

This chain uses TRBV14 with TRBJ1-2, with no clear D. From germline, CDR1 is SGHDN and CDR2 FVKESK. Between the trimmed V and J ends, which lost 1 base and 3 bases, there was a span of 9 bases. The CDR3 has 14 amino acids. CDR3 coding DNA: TGTGCCAGCAGCCAAGTACCGCGATACTATGGCTACACCTTC. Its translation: CASSQVPRYYGYTF.

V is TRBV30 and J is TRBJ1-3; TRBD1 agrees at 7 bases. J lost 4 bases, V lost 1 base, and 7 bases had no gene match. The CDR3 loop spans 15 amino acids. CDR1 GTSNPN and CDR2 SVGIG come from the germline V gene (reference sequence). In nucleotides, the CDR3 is TGTGCCTGGAGTGACATCGACAGGGACGGAAACACCATATATTTT. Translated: CAWSDIDRDGNTIYF. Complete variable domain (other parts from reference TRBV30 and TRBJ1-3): SQTIHQWPATLVQPVGSPLSLECTVEGTSNPNLYWYRQAAGRGLQLLFYSVGIGQISSEVPQNLSASRPQDRQFILSSKKLLLSDSGFYLCAWSDIDRDGNTIYFGEGSWLTVV.

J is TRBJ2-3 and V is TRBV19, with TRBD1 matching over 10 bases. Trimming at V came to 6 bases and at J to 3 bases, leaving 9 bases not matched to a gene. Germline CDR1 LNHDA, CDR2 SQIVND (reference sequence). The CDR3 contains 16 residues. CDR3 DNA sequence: TGTGCCAGTAGACTCCTTCCGGGACAGGGGACAGATACGCAGTATTTT. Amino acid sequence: CASRLLPGQGTDTQYF. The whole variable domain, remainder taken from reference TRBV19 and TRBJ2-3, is DGGITQSPKYLFRKEGQNVTLSCEQNLNHDAMYWYRQDPGQGLRLIYYSQIVNDFQKGDIAEGYSVSREKKESFPLTVTSAQKNPTAFYLCASRLLPGQGTDTQYFGPGTRLTVL.

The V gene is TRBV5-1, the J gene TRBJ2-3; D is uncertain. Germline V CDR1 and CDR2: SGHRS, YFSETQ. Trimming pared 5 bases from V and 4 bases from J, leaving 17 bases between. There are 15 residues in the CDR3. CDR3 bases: TGCGCCAGCAGTGATCCCCGGTTTAGCCCAGATACGCAGTATTTT. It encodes CASSDPRFSPDTQYF.

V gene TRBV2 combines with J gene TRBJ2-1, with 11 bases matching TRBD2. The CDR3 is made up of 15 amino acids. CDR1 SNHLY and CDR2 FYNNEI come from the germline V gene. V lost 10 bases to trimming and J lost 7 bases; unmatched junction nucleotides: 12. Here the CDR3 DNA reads TGTGCCACCCAAGGGGGTAGCGGGAGGGGGAATGAGCAGTTCTTC. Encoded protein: CATQGGSGRGNEQFF.

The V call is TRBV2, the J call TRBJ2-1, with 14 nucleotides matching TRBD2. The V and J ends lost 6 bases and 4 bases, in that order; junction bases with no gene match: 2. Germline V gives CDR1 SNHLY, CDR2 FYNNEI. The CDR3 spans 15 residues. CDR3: CASSWTSGGYNEQFF. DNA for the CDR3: TGTGCCAGCAGCTGGACTAGCGGGGGGTACAATGAGCAGTTCTTC. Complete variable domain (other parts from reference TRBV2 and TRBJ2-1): EPEVTQTPSHQVTQMGQEVILRCVPISNHLYFYWYRQILGQKVEFLVSFYNNEISEKSEIFDDQFSVERPDGSNFTLKIRSTKLEDSAMYFCASSWTSGGYNEQFFGPGTRLTVL.

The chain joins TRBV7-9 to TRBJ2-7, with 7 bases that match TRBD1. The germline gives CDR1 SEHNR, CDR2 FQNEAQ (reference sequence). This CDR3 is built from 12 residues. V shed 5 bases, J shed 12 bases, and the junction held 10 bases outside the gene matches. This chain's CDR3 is CASSRTGSEGYF. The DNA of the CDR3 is TGTGCCAGCAGCCGGACAGGCTCGGAAGGGTACTTC.

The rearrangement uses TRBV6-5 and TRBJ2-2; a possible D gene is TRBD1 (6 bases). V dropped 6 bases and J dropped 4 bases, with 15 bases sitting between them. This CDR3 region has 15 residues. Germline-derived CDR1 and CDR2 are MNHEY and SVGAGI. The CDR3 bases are TGTGCCAGCAGCTACCATACAGGGACCACCGGGGAGCTGTTTTTT. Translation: CASSYHTGTTGELFF.

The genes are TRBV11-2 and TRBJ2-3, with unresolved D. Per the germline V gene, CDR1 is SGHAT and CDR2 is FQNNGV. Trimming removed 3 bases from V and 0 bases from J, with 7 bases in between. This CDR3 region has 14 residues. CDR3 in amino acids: CASSFALSTDTQYF. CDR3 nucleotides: TGTGCCAGCAGCTTCGCGCTGAGCACAGATACGCAGTATTTT.

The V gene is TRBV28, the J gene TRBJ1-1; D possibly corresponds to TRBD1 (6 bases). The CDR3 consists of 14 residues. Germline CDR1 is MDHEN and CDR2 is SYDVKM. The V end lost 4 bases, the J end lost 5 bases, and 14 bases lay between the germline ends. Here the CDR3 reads CASSYRITGTEAFF. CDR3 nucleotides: TGTGCCAGCAGTTATAGGATCACAGGGACTGAAGCTTTCTTT.

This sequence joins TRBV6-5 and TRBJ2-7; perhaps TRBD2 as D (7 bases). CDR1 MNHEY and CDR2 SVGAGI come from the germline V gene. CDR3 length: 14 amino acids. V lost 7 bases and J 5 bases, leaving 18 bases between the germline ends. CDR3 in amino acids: CASNTGREIHEQYF. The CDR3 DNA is TGTGCCAGCAATACAGGGAGGGAGATCCACGAGCAGTACTTC.

CDR3 region: CASSFGQASSGNTIYF. DNA for the CDR3: TGCGCCAGCAGCTTTGGACAGGCCTCCTCTGGAAACACCATATATTTT. The chain employs TRBV5-1 and TRBJ1-3; 7 bases align to TRBD1. Germline trimming cut 2 bases from V and 0 bases from J; bases unmatched to any gene: 5. The length of the CDR3 is 16 residues. Germline V gene data show CDR1 as SGHRS and CDR2 as YFSETQ.

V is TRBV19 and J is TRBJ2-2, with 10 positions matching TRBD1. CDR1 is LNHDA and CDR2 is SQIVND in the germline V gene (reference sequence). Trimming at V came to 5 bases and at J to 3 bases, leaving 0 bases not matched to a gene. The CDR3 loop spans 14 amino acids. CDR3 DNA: TGTGCCAGTAGTGGACAGGGGGACACCGGGGAGCTGTTTTTT. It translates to CASSGQGDTGELFF.